This T cell receptor (beta chain) is drawn from a study of T cells in tuberculosis. After thawing and overnight rest, PBMC were stained with GMM-loaded CD1B tetramer, viability dye and anti-CD3 for sorting. The CD1B tetramers carried C32 glucose monomycolate purified from Rhodococcus equi. No alpha-beta pairing information exists for these sequences. Repertoires were generated with immunoSEQ multiplex PCR, while TCRdb's copy carries only in-frame clones and drops some. This table holds 54,000 or so clones, about 86% found once. Specimen: CD1b-GMM tetramer-negative cells sorted from PBMCs. The receptor comes from an adult woman with latent tuberculosis.

The CDR3 sequence: CAIIPGSGYTF. The CDR3 DNA reads as TGTGCCATCATCCCAGGGTCTGGCTACACCTTC. J is TRBJ1-2 and V is TRBV10-3; D is possibly TRBD1 (5 bases). This CDR3 has 11 amino acids. Germline CDR1 and CDR2: ENHRY and SYGVKD. Deletions cut 7 bases from V and 7 bases from J, with 10 bases between.